This TCR beta chain was sequenced for a study of identical twins. Study-wide points: Whereas memory repertoires showed no such difference, abundant cord blood beta clonotypes carried fewer insertions. Models predicted less out-of-frame TCR alpha sharing in monozygotic twins than was found.

For this clonotype: Antigen unknown.

Germline-derived CDR1 and CDR2 are MDHEN and SYDVKM. Trimming removed 5 bases at V and 8 bases at J, with 15 bases between. The CDR3 consists of 13 residues. The authors used template switching to add a universal primer site and gave cDNA unique molecular identifiers. TCRdb independently ran MiXCR on the 5' RACE reads; one entry per CDR3 protein. The table lists about 460,000 distinct CDR3 sequences, 14% of them singletons. Another study also made use of these data, one on yellow fever vaccine responses in identical twins.

The specimen was CD4+ T cells sorted from blood. This TCR was recovered from a woman aged 18-29 years in good health. The chain recombines TRBV28 with TRBJ1-1; unclear D gene. The CDR3 here is CASSQLLRREAFF. CDR3 sequence (DNA): TGTGCCAGCAGTCAACTCCTTCGGAGGGAAGCTTTCTTT.